These T cell receptor beta chains were read from a single sample in a study of blood T cell repertoires in COVID-19. Here immunoSEQ multiplex PCR was the method, and the copy in TCRdb shows in-frame clones only, minus some. The top ten clones hold about 3% of a sample with roughly 200,000 clones, approximately 86% of them seen once. What was sequenced was peripheral blood. The receptors here all came from a man aged 40-49 years with active or convalescent COVID-19. The conserved cysteine and the conserved F or W are not part of the CDR3 here.

TRBV3-1/TRBV3-2	TRBJ2-7	ASSQGGTRAYEQY
TRBV3-1/TRBV3-2	TRBJ1-3	ASSQDLTAMGNTIY
TRBV24-1	TRBJ1-5	ATSPTGNSNQPQH
TRBV4-2	TRBJ1-6	ASSLGGQFNSPLH
TRBV10-3	TRBJ2-3	AISEGGLVTDTQY
TRBV2	TRBJ2-5	ASSLRAQETQY
TRBV25-1	TRBJ2-2	ASTPAGARELF
TRBV6-6	TRBJ1-5	ASTGQGMGQPQH
TRBV5-1	TRBJ2-7	ASSSIDSYEQY
TRBV30	TRBJ2-5	AWSASGWTQY
TRBV28	TRBJ2-1	ASSSDLKEQF
TRBV10-1	TRBJ1-1	ASSDQQGMNTEAF
TRBV3-1/TRBV3-2	TRBJ2-7	ASSPWDRGRYEQY
TRBV4-1	TRBJ1-3	ASSPSTSSGNTIY
TRBV5-1	TRBJ2-4	ASSSSTEGIQY
TRBV2	TRBJ2-3	ASTPGLAPDTQY
TRBV5-1	TRBJ2-3	ASNMASADTQY
TRBV28	TRBJ2-7	ASSFVWGQGANYEQY
TRBV19	TRBJ2-7	ASSIGVAGSGEQY
TRBV30	TRBJ2-4	AWSGLAGVSGAKNIQY
TRBV19	TRBJ1-2	ASSGNSFIGYT
TRBV3-1/TRBV3-2	TRBJ1-2	ASSQGGTIGLYGYT
TRBV14	TRBJ2-7	ASSQAKGGRHYEQY
TRBV10-3	TRBJ2-3	AISGGQGAADTQY
TRBV6-5	TRBJ1-1	ASRIQQGIDTEAF
TRBV18	TRBJ1-1	ASSLGGVDTEAF
TRBV6-5	TRBJ1-2	ASSYSGQGANGYT
TRBV4-2	TRBJ2-7	ASSQETGTSGYEQY
TRBV16	TRBJ1-5	ASSKQDRAGDQPQH
TRBV9	TRBJ2-3	ASSEGASGGRTDTQY
TRBV5-3	TRBJ2-7	ARSPGGQGAREQY
TRBV19	TRBJ1-2	ASRTGGLDGYT
TRBV7-7	TRBJ1-4	ASSSRTGPTNEKLF
TRBV5-1	TRBJ1-5	ASSLDSYSNQPQH
TRBV10-2	TRBJ1-2	ASSELGGNYGYT
TRBV10-1	TRBJ1-4	ASSVSATNEKLF
TRBV28	TRBJ1-5	ASRLGGGRSNQPQH
TRBV2	TRBJ2-3	ASSEVSGVDTQY
TRBV4-1	TRBJ2-1	ASSQTGTSGGLTYNEQF
TRBV5-5	TRBJ2-3	ASSLISAGRDPQY
TRBV5-1	TRBJ2-7	ASSLAGRGPEQY
TRBV28	TRBJ1-5	ASNLNSNQPQH
TRBV3-1/TRBV3-2	TRBJ1-2	ASSQGGTGYYYGYT
TRBV12-3/TRBV12-4	TRBJ2-7	ASSPPWAREQY
TRBV6-5	TRBJ1-2	ASSSTTGTYGYT
TRBV4-1	TRBJ2-5	ASSQSLQGGQETQY
TRBV12-5	TRBJ1-2	ASGLSRDYGYT
TRBV28	TRBJ1-1	ASSPRGEAF
TRBV29-1	TRBJ2-7	SVKHQGARPYEQY
TRBV27	TRBJ2-1	ASSTEPGVRNEQF
TRBV13	TRBJ1-1	ASSLGELRGSEAF
TRBV7-3	TRBJ1-5	ASSLGWPPKGNQPQH
TRBV5-6	TRBJ1-5	ASSYYRGDQPQH
TRBV12-5	TRBJ2-1	ASAYRVSGDNEQF
TRBV4-1	TRBJ1-5	ASSQDIPNQPQH
TRBV11-2	TRBJ2-3	ASSSSSGGADTQY
TRBV24-1	TRBJ2-2	ATSGSGQGITGELF
TRBV19	TRBJ1-1	ASSIGDRVLTEAF
TRBV5-1	TRBJ1-4	ASSLNGANEKLF